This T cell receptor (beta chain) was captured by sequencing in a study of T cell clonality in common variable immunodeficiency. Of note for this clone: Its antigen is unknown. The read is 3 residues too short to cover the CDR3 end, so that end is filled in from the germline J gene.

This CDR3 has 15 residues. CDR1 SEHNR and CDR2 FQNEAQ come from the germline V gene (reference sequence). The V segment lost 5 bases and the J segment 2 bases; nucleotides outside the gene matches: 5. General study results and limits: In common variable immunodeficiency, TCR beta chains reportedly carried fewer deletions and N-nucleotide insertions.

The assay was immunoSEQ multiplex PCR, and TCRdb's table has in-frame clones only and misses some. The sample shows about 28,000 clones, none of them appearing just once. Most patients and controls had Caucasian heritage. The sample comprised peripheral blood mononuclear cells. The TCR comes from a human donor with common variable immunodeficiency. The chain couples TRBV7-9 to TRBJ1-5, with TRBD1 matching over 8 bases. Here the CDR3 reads CASSISGGRNQPQHF. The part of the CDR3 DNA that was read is TGTGCCAGCAGCATATCAGGGGGCCGCAATCAGCCC.